This record looks at one TCR beta chain sequence and its context. Its cognate antigen is unknown. The CDR3 extends over 15 amino acids. V lost 2 bases to trimming and J lost 4 bases, with 14 bases between them. Germline V gives CDR1 SEHNR, CDR2 FQNEAQ (reference sequence). TCRdb keeps only in-frame clones here, not all; method: immunoSEQ multiplex PCR. The sample shows 780,000 or so clones, 72% of them seen only once. This sample stems from a study of shared clonotypes between healthy human individuals. Findings and caveats of the study: Some naive CD4 clonotypes, around 5%, turned up in common across several donors. Collection of samples was limited to blood; tissue repertoires likely differ.

From CD4+ cells came CD45RA+ naive and CD45RA-negative memory subsets. The sequence was collected from a woman aged 25 to 39 in good health. The specimen was memory CD4+ T cells sorted from blood. The subset: CD45RA-negative fraction. The chain is built from TRBV7-9 and TRBJ1-1; perhaps TRBD1 as D (5 bases). The DNA of the CDR3 is TGTGCCAGCAGCTTAAAAGCACAGGCCGGCACTGAAGCTTTCTTT. It specifies CASSLKAQAGTEAFF.